The rows below give T cell receptor beta chains drawn from one sample of a study of human T cells and chemical hapten exposure. TCRdb reprocessed the RACE reads with MiXCR, giving one entry per CDR3 protein. The sample lists tens of thousands of distinct CDR3 sequences; less than 8.5% were seen once. The sequencing used whole blood, collected in connection with sensitization to the hapten diphenylcyclopropenone (DPC). These receptors were taken from a woman aged 45-65 years with alopecia areata. Some clones in this sample may be carry-over from other donors' samples. Each CDR3 is given with its conserved first and last residue. The order of the fields is J gene, D gene, clone size, V gene, CDR3 DNA, CDR3 protein. D genes are given only for firm matches. Size values are once, few and many counts, or a class for expanded clones, and some rows have none.

J gene: TRBJ2-7
D gene: -
clone size: few
V gene: TRBV7-8
CDR3 DNA: TGTGCCAGCAGCTTCGGGGCCTCCTACGAGCAGTACTTC
CDR3 protein: CASSFGASYEQYF

J gene: TRBJ2-1
D gene: TRBD2
clone size: many
V gene: TRBV7-3
CDR3 DNA: TGTGCCAGCAGCTTAGTAGGGACTAGCGGGAGAACAAATGAGCAGTTCTTC
CDR3 protein: CASSLVGTSGRTNEQFF

J gene: TRBJ2-1
D gene: -
clone size: many
V gene: TRBV20-1
CDR3 DNA: TGCAGTGCTAGGCCTACGCACTCCTACAATGAGCAGTTCTTC
CDR3 protein: CSARPTHSYNEQFF

J gene: TRBJ2-5
D gene: TRBD1
clone size: many
V gene: TRBV24-1
CDR3 DNA: TGTGCCACCAGTGATCCTGGGACAGGTCAAGAGACCCAGTACTTC
CDR3 protein: CATSDPGTGQETQYF

J gene: TRBJ2-7
D gene: TRBD2
clone size: many
V gene: TRBV12-3/TRBV12-4
CDR3 DNA: TGTGCCAGCAGTAAAGGACTAGCGGGAAGGTACGAGCAGTACTTC
CDR3 protein: CASSKGLAGRYEQYF

J gene: TRBJ2-3
D gene: -
clone size: -
V gene: TRBV10-3
CDR3 DNA: TGTGCCATCAGTGACTCTTCTAGCACAGATACGCAGTATTTT
CDR3 protein: CAISDSSSTDTQYF

J gene: TRBJ1-1
D gene: TRBD1
clone size: once
V gene: TRBV7-2
CDR3 DNA: TGTGCCAGCAGCCCGCCGGGACAGGGATCCATAGAAGCTTTCTTT
CDR3 protein: CASSPPGQGSIEAFF

J gene: TRBJ2-2
D gene: -
clone size: -
V gene: TRBV5-4
CDR3 DNA: TGTGCCAGCAGCTTGGGACCCACTCGAGGCACCGGGGAGCTGTTTTTT
CDR3 protein: CASSLGPTRGTGELFF

J gene: TRBJ2-1
D gene: -
clone size: few
V gene: TRBV5-1
CDR3 DNA: TGCGCCAGCAGCGCGGGACATTATAGCTCCTACAATGAGCAGTTCTTC
CDR3 protein: CASSAGHYSSYNEQFF

J gene: TRBJ1-1
D gene: -
clone size: few
V gene: TRBV27
CDR3 DNA: TGTGCCAGCAGTCTATTCAGGGGCACTGAAGCTTTCTTT
CDR3 protein: CASSLFRGTEAFF

J gene: TRBJ2-1
D gene: -
clone size: few
V gene: TRBV29-1
CDR3 DNA: TGCAGCGCCAGGGGCAACAGGGAAAGCTCCTACAATGAGCAGTTCTTC
CDR3 protein: CSARGNRESSYNEQFF

J gene: TRBJ2-5
D gene: -
clone size: many
V gene: TRBV6-5
CDR3 DNA: TGTGCCAGCAGTTACTCGAGACCTAGCAGGGAGACCCAGTACTTC
CDR3 protein: CASSYSRPSRETQYF

J gene: TRBJ1-1
D gene: -
clone size: many
V gene: TRBV10-3
CDR3 DNA: TGTGCCATCAGCAAAACAGGGAGGACTGAAGCTTTCTTT
CDR3 protein: CAISKTGRTEAFF